Below, 30 T cell receptor beta chains from the same sample are listed, as sequenced in a study of T-cell reconstitution after alpha-beta-depleted transplantation in children. Preparation of the TCRbeta library was carried out with unique molecular identifiers. From the PCR reads, TCRdb called clonotypes with MiXCR, one entry per CDR3 protein. The table shows 500,000 to 600,000 distinct CDR3 sequences, with about a quarter occurring only once. The sample consisted of PBMCs, taken before TCRalphabeta/CD19-depleted stem cell transplant. The receptor set was obtained from a boy in the first two years of life with Wiskott-Aldrich syndrome, due to receive a stem cell transplant.

The table lists this clonotype with a few counts. The chain uses TRBV12-3 or TRBV12-4 and TRBJ2-7; maybe TRBD2 (5 bases). The CDR3 consists of 14 residues. V lost 3 bases, J lost 2 bases, and 11 bases lay in between. CDR3 protein: CASSFRGRPYEQYF. The CDR3 coding sequence is TGTGCCAGCAGTTTCCGCGGGCGCCCCTACGAGCAGTACTTC.

The rearrangement uses TRBV5-1 and TRBJ1-6; no definite D call. The CDR3 runs to 19 residues. Looked up from germline, CDR1 is SGHRS and CDR2 is YFSETQ. V dropped 2 bases and J dropped 0 bases, with 18 bases sitting between them. The CDR3 is CASSLLSSGESSYNSPLHF. CDR3 in DNA: TGCGCCAGCAGCTTATTATCGTCGGGCGAGAGCTCCTATAATTCACCCCTCCACTTT.

The chain links TRBV7-2 to TRBJ1-1; tentatively, D is TRBD1 (6 bases). V lost 0 bases and J 5 bases, leaving 13 bases between the germline ends. The CDR3 has 15 amino acids. CDR1 is SGHTA and CDR2 is FQGNSA in the germline V gene. The CDR3 sequence is CASSLAGTTGTEAFF. The DNA of the CDR3 is TGTGCCAGCAGCTTAGCGGGAACGACAGGTACTGAAGCTTTCTTT.

The J gene is TRBJ1-4, the V gene TRBV4-1; D may be TRBD1 (5 bases). CDR1 MGHRA and CDR2 YSYEKL come from the germline V gene. Trimming left V 0 bases short and J 8 bases short, with 16 bases between. The CDR3 covers 16 residues. The CDR3 here is CASSQDTGQGGEKLFF. The DNA for the CDR3 is TGCGCCAGCAGCCAAGATACGGGGCAGGGAGGGGAAAAACTGTTTTTT.

The chain has TRBV20-1 and TRBJ2-7; D unclear. The V and J ends lost 2 bases and 4 bases respectively, with 6 bases between them. Germline CDR1 and CDR2: DFQATT and SNEGSKA (reference sequence). The CDR3 contains 11 residues. DNA for the CDR3: TGCAGTGCTAGATCCGGTTACGAGCAGTACTTC. Protein product: CSARSGYEQYF.

The sample holds a few counts of this clonotype. The chain employs TRBV10-3 and TRBJ1-4; a possible D gene is TRBD1 (6 bases). CDR1 is ENHRY, CDR2 SYGVKD, per germline. Trimming pared 9 bases from V and 0 bases from J, leaving 8 bases between. This CDR3 region has 13 residues. This chain's CDR3 is CAIAGATNEKLFF. The CDR3 DNA follows: TGTGCCATTGCAGGGGCAACTAATGAAAAACTGTTTTTT.

This clonotype was detected only a few times. The chain employs TRBV7-7 and TRBJ2-1; 7 bases are shared with TRBD2. Germline CDR1 SSHAT, CDR2 FNYEAQ (reference sequence). CDR3 length equals 15 residues. The junction had 9 bases not matched to a gene; V was cut back by 1 base and J by 9 bases. The CDR3 is CASSLGSGDDSEQFF. CDR3 nucleotide sequence: TGTGCCAGCAGCTTAGGGAGCGGGGACGATTCTGAGCAGTTCTTC.

This clonotype was counted a few times. The rearrangement uses TRBV11-2 and TRBJ2-7; 10 bases fit TRBD1. The V segment lost 3 bases and the J segment 1 base; nucleotides outside the gene matches: 3. Germline V gene lookup returns CDR1 SGHAT and CDR2 FQNNGV. The CDR3 covers 15 residues. This chain's CDR3 is CASSLGTGDSYEQYF. CDR3 sequence (DNA): TGTGCCAGCAGCTTGGGGACAGGGGATTCCTACGAGCAGTACTTC.

This sequence joins TRBV5-6 and TRBJ1-2; tentative D call: TRBD1 (5 bases). V was pared by 0 bases and J by 6 bases, with 9 bases between. CDR1 SGHDT and CDR2 YYEEEE come from the germline V gene. The CDR3 covers 13 residues. Written as DNA, the CDR3 is TGTGCCAGCAGCTTGGAGCAGGGAAATGGCTACACCTTC. It encodes CASSLEQGNGYTF.

This chain uses TRBV10-3 with TRBJ2-3; 14 bases are shared with TRBD2. The CDR3 sequence is 16 residues long. The V segment lost 7 bases and the J segment 5 bases; nucleotides outside the gene matches: 8. CDR1 is ENHRY and CDR2 is SYGVKD in the germline V gene. In DNA, the CDR3 is TGTGCCATCACGAAAGGACTAGCGGGAGGAGAAGATACGCAGTATTTT. Its translation is CAITKGLAGGEDTQYF.

This clonotype was seen a few times. The rearrangement links TRBV5-1 to TRBJ2-1; 7 nucleotides line up with TRBD1. Germline V CDR1 and CDR2: SGHRS, YFSETQ. Unmatched junction bases numbered 5, after V lost 1 base and J lost 4 bases. The CDR3 is 15 residues long. The CDR3 bases are TGCGCCAGCAGCTTGCTCCAGGGGGATTACAATGAGCAGTTCTTC. This codes for CASSLLQGDYNEQFF.

The chain carries TRBV20-1 and TRBJ1-6; 8 bases map to TRBD1. The V gene's germline CDR1 is DFQATT and CDR2 SNEGSKA (reference sequence). CDR3 length: 16 amino acids. Trimming removed 2 bases from V and 4 bases from J; junction bases left unmatched: 7. This CDR3 is CSARIKDRDYNSPLHF. The CDR3, as DNA: TGCAGTGCTAGAATTAAGGACAGGGATTATAATTCACCCCTCCACTTT.

The chain carries TRBV5-1 and TRBJ1-1; maybe TRBD1 (5 bases). This CDR3 has 15 amino acids. V gave up 3 bases and J gave up 1 base, with 13 bases separating them. Germline assignment: CDR1 SGHRS and CDR2 YFSETQ. Here the CDR3 reads CASSSINTGNTEAFF. CDR3 nucleotides: TGCGCCAGCAGCTCAATCAATACAGGGAACACTGAAGCTTTCTTT.

This clonotype was seen only a few times. V usage is TRBV12-3 or TRBV12-4 and J usage is TRBJ2-1; 11 positions agree with TRBD2. This CDR3 contains 16 residues. The junction had 13 bases not matched to a gene; V was cut back by 5 bases and J by 10 bases. The CDR3 reads CASSTLAGGSLREQFF. CDR3 nucleotide sequence: TGTGCCAGCAGTACTTTAGCGGGAGGGTCCCTGAGGGAGCAGTTCTTC.

The chain's CDR3 is CASSPRGSPYNEQFF. CDR3 in DNA: TGTGCCAGCAGCCCAAGGGGGTCACCTTACAATGAGCAGTTCTTC. The chain recombines TRBV12-3 or TRBV12-4 with TRBJ2-1; possibly TRBD1 for D (6 bases). Trimming stripped 6 bases from V and 4 bases from J, with 16 bases between. The CDR3 is made up of 15 amino acids.

V is TRBV5-1 and J is TRBJ2-1, with TRBD1 matching over 8 bases. J gave up 4 bases and V 3 bases, and 18 bases lay outside the gene matches. The CDR3 loop spans 19 amino acids. CDR1 SGHRS and CDR2 YFSETQ come from the germline V gene. This CDR3 reads CASSSVTGQGQTSYNEQFF. CDR3 nucleotides: TGCGCCAGCAGCTCCGTAACCGGACAGGGTCAAACATCTTACAATGAGCAGTTCTTC.

Here the CDR3 DNA reads TGCGCCAGCAGCATCCTGACAGGGGTCAATTCACCCCTCCACTTT. This translates into CASSILTGVNSPLHF. V and J are TRBV5-1 and TRBJ1-6, with TRBD1 matching 8 bases. Germline trimming cut 4 bases from V and 7 bases from J; bases unmatched to any gene: 7. Germline V lookup: CDR1 SGHRS, CDR2 YFSETQ. The CDR3 sequence is 15 residues long.

This chain connects TRBV10-3 to TRBJ1-1; 9 nucleotides line up with TRBD1. Germline V gene data show CDR1 as ENHRY and CDR2 as SYGVKD. V dropped 3 bases and J dropped 2; count of bases not matched to a gene: 4. The CDR3 spans 15 residues. CDR3 nucleotide sequence: TGTGCCATCAGTGACTCAACAGGGGGCAACACTGAAGCTTTCTTT. Translated: CAISDSTGGNTEAFF.

This chain uses TRBV6-2 or TRBV6-3 with TRBJ1-4; D is perhaps TRBD1 (5 bases). V lost 8 bases to trimming and J lost 4 bases, with 17 bases between them. Germline values: CDR1 MNHEY, CDR2 SVGEGT. CDR3 length equals 15 residues. The CDR3 DNA reads as TGTGCCAGCTCTCCTGGGGGGGTCCTTAATGAAAAACTGTTTTTT. This codes for CASSPGGVLNEKLFF.

The chain recombines TRBV20-1 with TRBJ1-4; D ambiguous. The CDR3 runs to 13 residues. Germline V gene lookup returns CDR1 DFQATT and CDR2 SNEGSKA (reference sequence). Trimming cost V 0 bases and J 3 bases, with 5 bases left between them. The CDR3 sequence: CSAREGPNEKLFF. The CDR3 DNA reads as TGCAGTGCTAGAGAGGGCCCTAATGAAAAACTGTTTTTT.

The V call is TRBV7-8, the J call TRBJ1-1; D gene unclear. Germline V gene data show CDR1 as SGHVS and CDR2 as FQNEAQ. The length of the CDR3 is 14 residues. V lost 5 bases, J lost 0 bases, and 10 bases lay in between. The CDR3 protein is CASSGDTMNTEAFF. The CDR3, as DNA: TGTGCCAGCAGCGGTGACACGATGAACACTGAAGCTTTCTTT. The full variable domain, its missing parts supplied by reference TRBV7-8 and TRBJ1-1, is GAGVSQSPRYKVAKRGQDVALRCDPISGHVSLFWYQQALGQGPEFLTYFQNEAQLDKSGLPSDRFFAERPEGSVSTLKIQRTQQEDSAVYLCASSGDTMNTEAFFGQGTRLTVV.

The V and J genes are TRBV20-1 and TRBJ1-5; maybe TRBD1 (6 bases). The CDR3 runs 14 residues. V gave up 2 bases and J gave up 4 bases, with 12 bases separating them. Germline lookup yields CDR1 DFQATT and CDR2 SNEGSKA (reference sequence). DNA of the CDR3: TGCAGTGCTAGACCCGGGACAATGAATCAGCCCCAGCATTTT. It translates to CSARPGTMNQPQHF.

This sequence joins TRBV7-2 and TRBJ1-4; D not resolved. With 7 bases removed from V and 0 bases from J, the gap between germline ends came to 15 bases. Germline-derived CDR1 and CDR2 are SGHTA and FQGNSA. The CDR3 is made up of 16 amino acids. CDR3 coding DNA: TGTGCCAGCAAGGAGGATTCGTCGGCAACTAATGAAAAACTGTTTTTT. It encodes CASKEDSSATNEKLFF.

This clonotype was seen more than once but under ten times. CDR3 protein: CSAWTGSREQYF. The CDR3 DNA sequence: TGCAGTGCTTGGACAGGTTCGCGGGAGCAGTACTTC. The V and J genes are TRBV20-1 and TRBJ2-7; 7 bases align to TRBD1. Germline V lookup: CDR1 DFQATT, CDR2 SNEGSKA (reference sequence). CDR3 length: 12 amino acids. J gave up 7 bases and V 5 bases, and 8 bases lay outside the gene matches.

This clonotype was seen more than once but under ten times. The rearrangement links TRBV29-1 to TRBJ2-2, with D unclear. With 4 bases removed from V and 3 bases from J, the gap between germline ends came to 3 bases. The CDR3 spans 11 residues. Germline V gene lookup returns CDR1 SQVTM and CDR2 ANQGSEA. CDR3 in DNA: TGCAGCGTTGGGGACACCGGGGAGCTGTTTTTT. Translated, it gives CSVGDTGELFF.

This clonotype was seen many times. CDR3 bases: TGTGCCAGCAGTTTAGACAGGGTTTACAATGAGCAGTTCTTC. This gives the protein CASSLDRVYNEQFF. This chain joins TRBV27 and TRBJ2-1; 7 bases are a match to TRBD1. V dropped 2 bases and J dropped 4; count of bases not matched to a gene: 2. The germline gives CDR1 MNHEY, CDR2 SMNVEV (reference sequence). CDR3 length equals 14 residues.

The chain combines TRBV21-1 with TRBJ2-7; the table's TRBD1 call for D was not verified on the DNA. TRBV21-1 is designated a pseudogene. This CDR3 contains 13 residues. In DNA form, the CDR3 reads TGTGCCAGAAGACAGGCGGAAACCTACGAGCAGTACTTC. This sequence encodes CARRQAETYEQYF.

The table lists this clonotype with a few counts. The chain carries TRBV20-1 and TRBJ1-5; 8 nucleotides agree with TRBD1. The germline V gene has CDR1 DFQATT and CDR2 SNEGSKA (reference sequence). The junction had 11 bases not matched to a gene; V was cut back by 2 bases and J by 5 bases. The CDR3 contains 16 residues. The CDR3 region has the DNA TGCAGTGCTAGATCCCCAGGGGGCGCGGGCCATCAGCCCCAGCATTTT. Translating gives CSARSPGGAGHQPQHF.

This clonotype occurred a few times. The V gene is TRBV10-1, the J gene TRBJ2-3; 8 nucleotides line up with TRBD2. This CDR3 is 15 amino acids long. Germline values: CDR1 WNHNN, CDR2 SYGVQD (reference sequence). The ends lost 3 bases at V and 1 base at J; junction bases unmatched: 3. CDR3 bases: TGCGCCAGCAGTGATAGCGGGGTAGGCACAGATACGCAGTATTTT. This translates into CASSDSGVGTDTQYF.

In its sample, this clonotype was seen a few times. The rearrangement links TRBV27 to TRBJ2-7; possibly TRBD1 for D (6 bases). With 6 bases removed from V and 2 bases from J, the gap between germline ends came to 11 bases. Per the germline V gene, CDR1 is MNHEY and CDR2 is SMNVEV (reference sequence). CDR3 length: 13 residues. This CDR3 reads CASRAGGTYEQYF. CDR3 in DNA: TGTGCCAGCAGGGCTGGGGGCACCTACGAGCAGTACTTC.